The 3 T cell receptor beta chains given below trace back to one sample, sequenced in a study of blood T cell repertoires in COVID-19. Libraries were prepared by immunoSEQ multiplex PCR; TCRdb keeps only in-frame clonotypes and omits some of them. The table has 250,000 to 350,000 clones, about 81% seen once. Input material: peripheral blood. All receptors come from a human donor with COVID-19, enrolled during active disease. The donor label of this sample is uncertain.

This clone was detected only once. This rearrangement joins TRBV6-5 to TRBJ1-1; D is unclear. The CDR3 spans 14 residues. V was cut by 0 bases and J by 4 bases, with 9 bases left in between. CDR1 and CDR2 from the germline V gene are MNHEY and SVGAGI. CDR3 in amino acids: CASSYSIRSTEAFF. CDR3 nucleotide sequence: TGTGCCAGCAGTTACTCGATACGGAGCACTGAAGCTTTCTTT.

The J gene is TRBJ2-3, the V gene TRBV30; 10 nucleotides match TRBD2. V dropped 0 bases and J dropped 5; count of bases not matched to a gene: 8. This CDR3 is 16 amino acids long. Germline loops: CDR1 GTSNPN, CDR2 SVGIG (reference sequence). CDR3 bases: TGTGCCTGGAGTGTCCTAGCGGGAGAATGGGGAGATACGCAGTATTTT. It is translated as CAWSVLAGEWGDTQYF.

The V gene is TRBV5-1, the J gene TRBJ2-3; 7 bases line up with TRBD2. Germline CDR1 reads SGHRS; CDR2 reads YFSETQ. This CDR3 is 15 amino acids long. V trimming: 0 bases; J trimming: 3 bases; junction bases outside the gene matches: 4. The CDR3 is CASSLVWEGTDTQYF. CDR3 DNA sequence: TGCGCCAGCAGCTTGGTCTGGGAGGGGACAGATACGCAGTATTTT.